A selection of T cell receptor beta chains follows, all from one sample in a study of cytomegalovirus exposure and HLA in healthy donors. The protocol was immunoSEQ multiplex PCR, while the TCRdb copy is restricted to in-frame clones and leaves out a portion. This sample yields 170,000 or so clones, of which approximately 84% are seen a single time; 2.5% to 3.5% belongs to the top ten. Sequenced sample: PBMCs. The receptors stem from a woman in her forties or fifties in good health and CMV-seropositive. Both conserved end residues are part of each CDR3. A D gene is named only where the DNA matches it firmly. Rows give clone size only sometimes, using once, few, many, or a class for an expanded clone.

v_call	clone_size	cdr3_length	j_call	d_call	cdr3_nt	cdr3_aa
TRBV6-5	-	15	TRBJ2-4	-	TGTGCCAGCAGTTACACGACCTCAGCCAAAAACAGTCAGTACTTC	CASSYTTSAKNSQYF
TRBV19	-	14	TRBJ1-1	TRBD1	TGTGCCAGTACCATAACAGGGGTAAACACTGAAGCTTTCTTT	CASTITGVNTEAFF
TRBV11-3	few	19	TRBJ2-3	TRBD2	TGTGCCAGCAGCGCCTCCGGACTAGCGGGAGGGCTAGGCACAGATACGCAGTATTTT	CASSASGLAGGLGTDTQYF
TRBV10-3	few	14	TRBJ2-2	TRBD1	TGTGCCGCTGGGACAGAGACGAACACCGGGGAGCTGTTTTTT	CAAGTETNTGELFF
TRBV28	-	17	TRBJ1-5	-	TGTGCCAGCAGCGCCGGGGGGGGAAACGAAGGTCATCAGCCCCAGCATTTT	CASSAGGGNEGHQPQHF
TRBV19	-	16	TRBJ1-2	-	TGTGCCAGTAGTATGGCCCGGGGGGGGCCGGGCTATGGCTACACCTTC	CASSMARGGPGYGYTF
TRBV30	once	15	TRBJ1-4	TRBD1	TGTGCCTGGAGTAAGGAGGGGGCGCGACGGGAAAAACTGTTTTTT	CAWSKEGARREKLFF
TRBV2	-	13	TRBJ1-2	-	TGTGCCAGCAGTGAGTCACAGCACTATGGCTACACCTTC	CASSESQHYGYTF
TRBV7-6	-	18	TRBJ1-1	TRBD1	TGTGCCAGCAGCAGAGCGTCAGGGGGGAGGAATGTGAACACTGAAGCTTTCTTT	CASSRASGGRNVNTEAFF
TRBV19	-	15	TRBJ2-7	TRBD1	TGTGCCAGTAGCCCAATGGTAGGACAGGGCTACGAGCAGTACTTC	CASSPMVGQGYEQYF
TRBV2	-	14	TRBJ2-5	-	TGTGCCAGCTCGGAGGGAGTAGGGGTAGAGACCCAGTACTTC	CASSEGVGVETQYF
TRBV11-2	-	14	TRBJ2-1	-	TGTGCCAGCAGCTTAGCAGGGGCCTACAATGAGCAGTTCTTC	CASSLAGAYNEQFF
TRBV2	-	14	TRBJ1-1	-	TGTGCCAGCAGTCGACAGTGGAGGGACACTGAAGCTTTCTTT	CASSRQWRDTEAFF
TRBV19	-	15	TRBJ2-1	TRBD2	TGTGCCAGTAGTATAGGACTAGCGGGTTACAATGAGCAGTTCTTC	CASSIGLAGYNEQFF
TRBV28	once	13	TRBJ2-3	TRBD1	TGTGCCAGCCGCTTGACAGGGGCAGATACGCAGTATTTT	CASRLTGADTQYF
TRBV7-9	-	15	TRBJ2-3	-	TGTGCCAGCAGTTCGTGGGGAGTAGGGACAGATACGCAGTATTTT	CASSSWGVGTDTQYF
TRBV2	-	16	TRBJ1-1	-	TGTGCCAGCAGTGAAGCCGGGGGGGTGCGATACACTGAAGCTTTCTTT	CASSEAGGVRYTEAFF
TRBV15	-	19	TRBJ2-5	TRBD2	TGTGCCACCAGCAGATCAGCCGGCCCCGTGGTAGCGGGAGTGGAGACCCAGTACTTC	CATSRSAGPVVAGVETQYF
TRBV6-1	-	15	TRBJ2-5	-	TGTGCCAGCAGTCGCGGGGGCGCGTACCAAGAGACCCAGTACTTC	CASSRGGAYQETQYF
TRBV29-1	-	13	TRBJ1-2	-	TGCAGCGTTGCGGGACACCAGAAGGATGGCTACACCTTC	CSVAGHQKDGYTF
TRBV7-3	-	17	TRBJ2-2	TRBD2	TGTGCCAGCAGTTCTGGGAGCGGGAGCCCGAACACCGGGGAGCTGTTTTTT	CASSSGSGSPNTGELFF
TRBV21-1	few	15	TRBJ2-5	-	TGTGCCAGCAGCAAAATCTCAGAGGGCCAAGAGACCCAGTACTTC	CASSKISEGQETQYF
TRBV29-1	-	15	TRBJ2-3	TRBD2	TGCAGCGTTGGGGCTAGCGGGGGGCCCCAAGATACGCAGTATTTT	CSVGASGGPQDTQYF
TRBV30	-	13	TRBJ2-7	-	TGTGCCTGGAGTGTAGACAACTCCTACGAGCAGTACTTC	CAWSVDNSYEQYF
TRBV19	few	16	TRBJ1-4	TRBD1	TGTGCCAGTAGTCCCCGGACAGGGGGCGGTAATGAAAAACTGTTTTTT	CASSPRTGGGNEKLFF
TRBV7-2	once	15	TRBJ2-5	-	TGTGCCAGCAGCCCCTCTGTCGCCCGGGGAGAGACCCAGTACTTC	CASSPSVARGETQYF
TRBV7-8	few	13	TRBJ1-1	-	TGTGCCAGCACCCAATCCCTGAACACTGAAGCTTTCTTT	CASTQSLNTEAFF
TRBV30	few	19	TRBJ1-3	TRBD1	TGTGCCTGGAGTTCCCGGACAGGGGACTCAATCTACTCTGGAAACACCATATATTTT	CAWSSRTGDSIYSGNTIYF
TRBV7-8	-	17	TRBJ2-3	-	TGTGCCAGCAGCTTAGCGTGGGGAGCGGCTAGCACAGATACGCAGTATTTT	CASSLAWGAASTDTQYF
TRBV6-5	once	14	TRBJ1-1	-	TGTGCCAGCAGTTACTCCAGCGGGCCCTTTGAAGCTTTCTTT	CASSYSSGPFEAFF
TRBV4-3	few	13	TRBJ1-5	-	TGCGCCAGCAGCCAAGCGAGAGAACAGCCCCAGCATTTT	CASSQAREQPQHF
TRBV14	-	18	TRBJ2-1	-	TGTGCCAGCAGCCAAGTCGATATAATGGGGGCCGGCTACAATGAGCAGTTCTTC	CASSQVDIMGAGYNEQFF
TRBV7-2	once	15	TRBJ2-7	TRBD2	TGTGCCAGCAGCGCGGGACTAGCGGGAGGCCCAAATATGATCTTC	CASSAGLAGGPNMIF
TRBV30	-	16	TRBJ2-7	TRBD1	TGTGCCTGGAGTGCTCCCAGACAGGGCGCCTCCTACGAGCAGTACTTC	CAWSAPRQGASYEQYF
TRBV6-5	-	13	TRBJ1-2	-	TGTGCCAGCACCTCGACAGGTCCTGGGGGCTACACCTTC	CASTSTGPGGYTF
TRBV5-6	-	18	TRBJ1-5	-	TGTGCCAGCAGCTTGGCAGCAGGACAGAACTCTAGCAATCAGCCCCAGCATTTT	CASSLAAGQNSSNQPQHF
TRBV11-2	-	16	TRBJ1-4	TRBD1	TGTGCCAGCAGCTTAGATTTTCTGCAGGGGGGAGAAAAACTGTTTTTT	CASSLDFLQGGEKLFF
TRBV5-6	-	15	TRBJ2-5	TRBD1	TGTGCCAGCAGCAAAAGACAGGGGGCCCAAGAGACCCAGTACTTC	CASSKRQGAQETQYF
TRBV30	-	16	TRBJ1-1	-	TGTGCCTGGAGTCGGATAGGACAGAACCAAAACACTGAAGCTTTCTTT	CAWSRIGQNQNTEAFF
TRBV5-1	-	15	TRBJ2-6	-	TGCGCCAGCAGCTTGGAAGCCTCTGGGGCCAACGGCCTGACTTTC	CASSLEASGANGLTF
TRBV9	once	16	TRBJ2-2	TRBD2	TGTGCCAGCAGCGGCGGGGGGCCCCGTGGCACCGGGGAGCTGTTTTTT	CASSGGGPRGTGELFF
TRBV7-2	-	13	TRBJ1-1	TRBD1	TGTGCCAGCAGCTATACAGGGGAAACTGGAGCTTTCTTT	CASSYTGETGAFF
TRBV6-5	-	16	TRBJ2-2	-	TGTGCCAGCAGTTACTCGCGGCGGAGAAGCACCGGGGAGCTGTTTTTT	CASSYSRRRSTGELFF
TRBV7-3	-	14	TRBJ2-2	-	TGTGCCAGCAGCTTAGGAAGGGGCACCGGGGAGCTGTTTTTT	CASSLGRGTGELFF
TRBV27	-	13	TRBJ2-6	-	TGTGCCAGCCTTGGGCCTGGGGCCAACGGCCTGACTTTC	CASLGPGANGLTF
TRBV11-2	-	14	TRBJ2-1	-	TGTGCCAGCAGCTTAGGGACAGCAATAAATGAGCAGTTCTTC	CASSLGTAINEQFF
TRBV19	-	15	TRBJ2-7	-	TGTGCCAGTAGTATAGGGGGGGGCAGAAGCTCCGAGCAGTACTTC	CASSIGGGRSSEQYF
TRBV11-2	-	14	TRBJ1-1	-	TGTGCCAGCAGCTTTGGACACCCGAACACTGAAGCTTTCTTT	CASSFGHPNTEAFF
TRBV19	-	14	TRBJ1-4	-	TGTGCCAGTAACCTCCGGGGGGGGAATGAAAAACTGTTTTTT	CASNLRGGNEKLFF
TRBV6-5	-	12	TRBJ1-6	-	TGTGCCAGCAGTCTTTATAATTCACCCCTCCACTTT	CASSLYNSPLHF
TRBV7-8	-	15	TRBJ2-7	-	TGTGCCAGCAGCTCGGGACTTTACGGCTCCTACGAGCAGTACTTC	CASSSGLYGSYEQYF
TRBV7-9	-	14	TRBJ2-2	TRBD1	TGTGCCAGCTCCGGGACAGGGGGCGCCGGGGAGCTGTTTTTT	CASSGTGGAGELFF
TRBV30	-	14	TRBJ2-4	-	TGTGCCTGGACCTCACAGGGAGACAAAAACAGTCAGTACTTC	CAWTSQGDKNSQYF
TRBV2	once	13	TRBJ2-3	-	TGTGCCAGCAGTACAGGGCGGACAGATACGCAGTATTTT	CASSTGRTDTQYF
TRBV10-3	-	13	TRBJ1-2	TRBD1	TGTGCCATCAGGGACCACAGGGGCTATGGCTACACCTTC	CAIRDHRGYGYTF
TRBV7-2	once	16	TRBJ2-2	-	TGTGCCAGCAGCTTAGCGGCGGGGTTACAGACCGGGGAGCTGTTTTTT	CASSLAAGLQTGELFF
TRBV7-2	-	17	TRBJ2-5	TRBD2	TGTGCCAGCAGCCTTAGCGGGAGCTCCTTGTACCAAGAGACCCAGTACTTC	CASSLSGSSLYQETQYF
TRBV29-1	-	12	TRBJ1-5	-	TGCAGCGCCGCGGGAGACAATCAGCCCCAGCATTTT	CSAAGDNQPQHF
TRBV7-2	-	15	TRBJ2-3	TRBD2	TGTGCCAGCAGCTTAGAAGGACTAGCAAGGGATACGCAGTATTTT	CASSLEGLARDTQYF
TRBV4-1	-	17	TRBJ2-7	-	TGCGCCAGCAGCCAAGGGACTACAAGGGGGGGTCGTGGCGAGCAGTACTTC	CASSQGTTRGGRGEQYF